This TCR beta chain was retrieved from a study of blood T cell repertoires in COVID-19. Study-wide background: Material from acute and convalescent COVID-19 was sourced from the United States, Italy and Spain. The cDNA or gDNA used as material had been derived from T cells, B-cell-depleted T cells, or PBMCs.

Profiled with immunoSEQ multiplex PCR; TCRdb holds only in-frame clones, not every one. Of approximately 150,000 clones listed, approximately 81% were seen once; the top ten hold roughly 2.5%. The CDR3 spans 15 residues. The V gene's germline CDR1 is PRHDT and CDR2 FYEKMQ (reference sequence). V gave up 4 bases and J gave up 4 bases; unmatched junction bases: 7. The sequenced sample consisted of peripheral blood. This rearrangement joins TRBV13 to TRBJ1-1; 9 bases map to TRBD1. The TCR comes from a human donor with acute or convalescent COVID-19. The donor label of this sample is uncertain. The CDR3 here is CASSYGQGKGTEAFF. In DNA, the CDR3 is TGTGCCAGCAGCTACGGACAGGGGAAGGGCACTGAAGCTTTCTTT.